What follows describes a single T cell receptor (beta chain). Its antigen is not identified. The CDR3 has 15 residues. In germline, CDR1 is KGHSH, CDR2 LQKENI. The V gene end was trimmed by 4 bases and the J gene end by 7 bases; junction bases not matched to a gene: 5. In the PCR, 60 Vbeta and 13 Jbeta primers were used. TCRdb's table, derived via immunoSEQ multiplex PCR, lists solely in-frame clones and lacks some. The sample holds 30,000 to 35,000 clones. The source of the sample is a study of cytomegalovirus exposure and HLA in healthy donors. Study results and limitations: The presence/absence work took it that sequencing depth was about the same across donors. In a later analysis, V- and J-gene trimming of beta chains associated with a DCLRE1C missense variant, replicated independently.

V and J are TRBV18 and TRBJ2-1; 12 nucleotides line up with TRBD2. The specimen sequenced was PBMCs. The clonotype was recovered from a woman in her thirties or forties in good health and CMV-seropositive. The CDR3 sequence: CASSRLAGEANEQFF. In DNA form, the CDR3 reads TGTGCCAGCTCACGACTAGCGGGAGAAGCGAATGAGCAGTTCTTC.